This is a list of T cell receptor beta chains from one sample in a study of T-cell reconstitution after alpha-beta-depleted transplantation in children. TCRdb itself ran the PCR reads through MiXCR, one entry per CDR3 protein. The profile shows more than 400,000 distinct CDR3 sequences, over 40% of them singletons. The specimen was PBMCs, collected before TCRalphabeta/CD19-depleted stem cell transplant. The origin of the receptors is a girl aged 2 to 9 with aplastic anemia, due to receive a stem cell transplant. The CDR3 runs from the conserved cysteine through the conserved F or W. A D gene is named only where the DNA matches it firmly. Only some rows state a clone size, as once, few, many or a class for expanded clones.

d_call: NA
v_call: TRBV18
j_call: TRBJ2-3
clone_size: many
cdr3_aa: CASSPPGADTQYF
cdr3_nt: TGTGCCAGCTCACCACCGGGGGCAGATACGCAGTATTTT

d_call: NA
v_call: TRBV12-3/TRBV12-4
j_call: TRBJ1-2
clone_size: few
cdr3_aa: CASSLRGGSYGYTF
cdr3_nt: TGTGCCAGCAGTTTACGGGGAGGGAGCTATGGCTACACCTTC

d_call: TRBD2
v_call: TRBV5-1
j_call: TRBJ2-7
clone_size: NA
cdr3_aa: CASSDFSGGEYEQYF
cdr3_nt: TGCGCCAGCAGCGACTTTAGCGGGGGGGAGTACGAGCAGTACTTC

d_call: NA
v_call: TRBV20-1
j_call: TRBJ2-7
clone_size: many
cdr3_aa: CSATSSQVGYEQYF
cdr3_nt: TGCAGTGCAACAAGCTCACAGGTTGGCTACGAGCAGTACTTC

d_call: NA
v_call: TRBV5-1
j_call: TRBJ2-3
clone_size: NA
cdr3_aa: CASPPADTQYF
cdr3_nt: TGCGCCAGCCCTCCTGCAGATACGCAGTATTTT

d_call: TRBD1
v_call: TRBV2
j_call: TRBJ2-7
clone_size: many
cdr3_aa: CASSFPGQGSKDEQYF
cdr3_nt: TGTGCCAGCAGTTTCCCGGGACAGGGAAGTAAGGACGAGCAGTACTTC

d_call: NA
v_call: TRBV20-1
j_call: TRBJ2-7
clone_size: NA
cdr3_aa: CSARPLASAYYEQYF
cdr3_nt: TGCAGTGCTAGACCCCTGGCTAGCGCCTACTACGAGCAGTACTTC

d_call: NA
v_call: TRBV19
j_call: TRBJ2-7
clone_size: NA
cdr3_aa: CASSPGEGFSEQYF
cdr3_nt: TGTGCCAGTAGTCCTGGAGAGGGGTTTTCGGAGCAGTACTTC

d_call: NA
v_call: TRBV4-2
j_call: TRBJ2-1
clone_size: NA
cdr3_aa: CASSPPSDSREQFF
cdr3_nt: TGTGCCAGCAGCCCTCCCAGCGACAGCCGTGAGCAGTTCTTC

d_call: TRBD1
v_call: TRBV18
j_call: TRBJ2-7
clone_size: NA
cdr3_aa: CASSPRTGPSSYEQYF
cdr3_nt: TGTGCCAGCTCACCACGGACAGGACCTAGCTCCTACGAGCAGTACTTC

d_call: TRBD2
v_call: TRBV20-1
j_call: TRBJ2-2
clone_size: NA
cdr3_aa: CSASIFPTNLIAGGRTGELFF
cdr3_nt: TGCAGTGCTAGTATCTTCCCGACAAATTTAATAGCGGGAGGTCGCACCGGGGAGCTGTTTTTT

d_call: NA
v_call: TRBV2
j_call: TRBJ2-3
clone_size: NA
cdr3_aa: CATKGEADTQYF
cdr3_nt: TGTGCCACCAAGGGGGAGGCAGATACGCAGTATTTT

d_call: TRBD1
v_call: TRBV19
j_call: TRBJ1-1
clone_size: few
cdr3_aa: CASSISQGAPTRGTEAFF
cdr3_nt: TGTGCCAGTAGTATTAGTCAGGGGGCTCCAACCCGGGGAACTGAAGCTTTCTTT

d_call: TRBD1
v_call: TRBV6-4
j_call: TRBJ2-1
clone_size: NA
cdr3_aa: CASSPRGDRGGNEQFF
cdr3_nt: TGTGCCAGCAGCCCCAGAGGGGACAGGGGAGGCAATGAGCAGTTCTTC

d_call: NA
v_call: TRBV6-5
j_call: TRBJ2-2
clone_size: NA
cdr3_aa: CASSYGPTGELFF
cdr3_nt: TGTGCCAGCAGTTACGGGCCCACCGGGGAGCTGTTTTTT

d_call: TRBD1
v_call: TRBV7-2
j_call: TRBJ2-7
clone_size: few
cdr3_aa: CASSPRQGRDEQYF
cdr3_nt: TGTGCCAGCAGCCCCCGACAGGGTAGGGACGAGCAGTACTTC

d_call: TRBD2
v_call: TRBV20-1
j_call: TRBJ2-1
clone_size: many
cdr3_aa: CSASPYGGGRGEQFF
cdr3_nt: TGCAGTGCTTCCCCATACGGGGGAGGGAGGGGTGAGCAGTTCTTC

d_call: TRBD2
v_call: TRBV27
j_call: TRBJ2-2
clone_size: NA
cdr3_aa: CASSLSIPGLADTGELFF
cdr3_nt: TGTGCCAGCAGTTTATCGATTCCGGGACTAGCGGACACCGGGGAGCTGTTTTTT

d_call: NA
v_call: TRBV6-5
j_call: TRBJ2-7
clone_size: NA
cdr3_aa: CASSYSRLLVNEQYF
cdr3_nt: TGTGCCAGCAGTTACTCTAGGCTGTTGGTAAACGAGCAGTACTTC

d_call: NA
v_call: TRBV5-1
j_call: TRBJ2-1
clone_size: NA
cdr3_aa: CASSLGVEYPEQFF
cdr3_nt: TGCGCCAGCAGCTTGGGTGTGGAATACCCCGAGCAGTTCTTC

d_call: TRBD2
v_call: TRBV9
j_call: TRBJ2-3
clone_size: NA
cdr3_aa: CASSPGGRLLSTDTQYF
cdr3_nt: TGTGCCAGCAGCCCCGGGGGGAGGTTGCTAAGCACAGATACGCAGTATTTT

d_call: NA
v_call: TRBV7-2
j_call: TRBJ2-5
clone_size: NA
cdr3_aa: CASSPPGAQYF
cdr3_nt: TGTGCCAGCAGCCCTCCAGGGGCCCAGTACTTC

d_call: NA
v_call: TRBV20-1
j_call: TRBJ2-3
clone_size: NA
cdr3_aa: CSAPLGRLLGSDTQYF
cdr3_nt: TGCAGTGCCCCATTGGGCCGGCTCCTGGGCTCAGATACGCAGTATTTT

d_call: TRBD1
v_call: TRBV7-9
j_call: TRBJ1-2
clone_size: NA
cdr3_aa: CASSTGTGVPYGYTF
cdr3_nt: TGTGCCAGCAGCACCGGGACAGGGGTCCCCTATGGCTACACCTTC

d_call: TRBD1
v_call: TRBV12-3/TRBV12-4
j_call: TRBJ2-7
clone_size: many
cdr3_aa: CASSPRTGARSYEQYF
cdr3_nt: TGTGCCAGCAGTCCAAGGACAGGGGCTCGCTCCTACGAGCAGTACTTC

d_call: TRBD2
v_call: TRBV6-1
j_call: TRBJ2-3
clone_size: many
cdr3_aa: CASEGLAGDTQYF
cdr3_nt: TGTGCCAGCGAGGGACTAGCGGGTGATACGCAGTATTTT

d_call: NA
v_call: TRBV28
j_call: TRBJ1-5
clone_size: many
cdr3_aa: CASSFRGEGNQPQHF
cdr3_nt: TGTGCCAGCAGTTTTAGGGGAGAGGGCAATCAGCCCCAGCATTTT

d_call: NA
v_call: TRBV4-2
j_call: TRBJ2-3
clone_size: many
cdr3_aa: CASSQWPESTDTQYF
cdr3_nt: TGTGCCAGCAGCCAATGGCCGGAGAGTACAGATACGCAGTATTTT

d_call: TRBD2
v_call: TRBV11-2
j_call: TRBJ2-5
clone_size: many
cdr3_aa: CASSLDGLVGGTQYF
cdr3_nt: TGTGCCAGCAGCTTAGACGGACTAGTGGGGGGGACCCAGTACTTC

d_call: TRBD1
v_call: TRBV20-1
j_call: TRBJ2-2
clone_size: NA
cdr3_aa: CSARETGGAGTGELFF
cdr3_nt: TGCAGTGCTAGAGAGACAGGGGGCGCGGGGACCGGGGAGCTGTTTTTT

d_call: TRBD1
v_call: TRBV28
j_call: TRBJ2-3
clone_size: NA
cdr3_aa: CASSLLGQSTDTQYF
cdr3_nt: TGTGCCAGCAGTTTATTGGGACAGAGCACAGATACGCAGTATTTT

d_call: NA
v_call: TRBV7-9
j_call: TRBJ1-1
clone_size: NA
cdr3_aa: CASSLAYGREAFF
cdr3_nt: TGTGCCAGCAGCTTAGCGTACGGGAGAGAAGCTTTCTTT

d_call: TRBD1
v_call: TRBV6-1
j_call: TRBJ1-5
clone_size: NA
cdr3_aa: CASSEMRRTGNQPQHF
cdr3_nt: TGTGCCAGCAGTGAAATGAGGAGGACAGGGAACCAGCCCCAGCATTTT

d_call: NA
v_call: TRBV20-1
j_call: TRBJ2-7
clone_size: NA
cdr3_aa: CSAREGQNPYEQYF
cdr3_nt: TGCAGTGCTAGGGAGGGGCAGAACCCCTACGAGCAGTACTTC

d_call: NA
v_call: TRBV6-5
j_call: TRBJ2-5
clone_size: NA
cdr3_aa: CASSYDRRQMGQETQYF
cdr3_nt: TGTGCCAGCAGTTACGATAGACGTCAGATGGGCCAAGAGACCCAGTACTTC

d_call: TRBD1
v_call: TRBV5-1
j_call: TRBJ2-1
clone_size: once
cdr3_aa: CASSLAPTGAEDEQFF
cdr3_nt: TGCGCCAGCAGCTTGGCCCCGACAGGGGCAGAGGATGAGCAGTTCTTC

d_call: NA
v_call: TRBV7-9
j_call: TRBJ1-5
clone_size: many
cdr3_aa: CASSFAGNQPQHF
cdr3_nt: TGTGCCAGCAGCTTCGCTGGGAATCAGCCCCAGCATTTT

d_call: TRBD1
v_call: TRBV20-1
j_call: TRBJ1-1
clone_size: many
cdr3_aa: CSARGGRGFNTEAFF
cdr3_nt: TGCAGTGCTAGGGGGGGCAGGGGGTTCAACACTGAAGCTTTCTTT

d_call: NA
v_call: TRBV20-1
j_call: TRBJ2-1
clone_size: few
cdr3_aa: CSAPDLNEQFF
cdr3_nt: TGCAGTGCTCCAGACCTTAATGAGCAGTTCTTC

d_call: NA
v_call: TRBV29-1
j_call: TRBJ2-2
clone_size: NA
cdr3_aa: CSVLPGAGLTGELFF
cdr3_nt: TGCAGCGTCCTTCCGGGTGCGGGGTTAACCGGGGAGCTGTTTTTT

d_call: NA
v_call: TRBV6-5
j_call: TRBJ2-7
clone_size: few
cdr3_aa: CASSYYGSDDEQYF
cdr3_nt: TGTGCCAGCAGTTACTACGGGAGCGACGACGAGCAGTACTTC

d_call: NA
v_call: TRBV7-7
j_call: TRBJ2-4
clone_size: NA
cdr3_aa: CAGACRGWNIQYF
cdr3_nt: TGTGCCGGCGCTTGTCGGGGGTGGAACATTCAGTACTTC

d_call: NA
v_call: TRBV6-1
j_call: TRBJ2-3
clone_size: NA
cdr3_aa: CASRDLSVGSTDTQYF
cdr3_nt: TGTGCCAGCAGGGACCTTAGCGTGGGAAGCACAGATACGCAGTATTTT

d_call: NA
v_call: TRBV5-1
j_call: TRBJ2-7
clone_size: many
cdr3_aa: CASSLDRTEQYF
cdr3_nt: TGCGCCAGCAGCTTGGATAGGACCGAGCAGTACTTC

d_call: TRBD1
v_call: TRBV12-3/TRBV12-4
j_call: TRBJ1-1
clone_size: few
cdr3_aa: CASRGTVAEAFF
cdr3_nt: TGTGCCAGCAGGGGGACAGTCGCTGAAGCTTTCTTT